The 20 T cell receptor beta chains given below trace back to one sample, sequenced in a study of CD4+ T cells in melanoma. Generated by immunoSEQ multiplex PCR, the TCRdb table keeps only in-frame clones and is missing some. The sample holds roughly 110,000 clones; around 93% are singletons and the top ten take about 3.3%. Sequenced sample: peripheral blood. These TCRs come from a human donor with melanoma.

The V gene is TRBV11-3, the J gene TRBJ1-2; weak D call: TRBD1 (6 bases). Germline loops: CDR1 SGHNT, CDR2 YENEEA. The CDR3 loop spans 16 amino acids. V was cut by 10 bases and J by 0 bases, with 21 bases left in between. CDR3 bases: TGTGCCATCCGAGAGGGGGGGGAGGAAGCTAACTATGGCTACACCTTC. Its translation is CAIREGGEEANYGYTF.

The V gene is TRBV28, the J gene TRBJ1-1; D is unresolved. Per germline, CDR1 MDHEN and CDR2 SYDVKM. The CDR3 sequence is 14 residues long. The V end was cut by 5 bases, the J end by 1 base, with 11 bases between. CDR3 nucleotide sequence: TGTGCCAGCAGTACCTATACCCCGAACACTGAAGCTTTCTTT. It translates to CASSTYTPNTEAFF.

This clone was observed a single time. The gene calls are TRBV27 and TRBJ2-3, with 11 positions matching TRBD2. The CDR3 consists of 16 residues. CDR1 MNHEY and CDR2 SMNVEV come from the germline V gene (reference sequence). The V and J ends lost 6 bases and 4 bases, in that order; junction bases with no gene match: 9. The CDR3 DNA is TGTGCCAGCAGAAAAATGACTAGCGGGGATCCAGATACGCAGTATTTT. It is translated as CASRKMTSGDPDTQYF.

The CDR3 nucleotides read TGTGCCAGCAAGACTAGCGGGAGCTCCTACGAGCAGTACTTC. This gives the protein CASKTSGSSYEQYF. The rearrangement joins TRBV27 to TRBJ2-7; 12 nucleotides agree with TRBD2. The germline gives CDR1 MNHEY, CDR2 SMNVEV (reference sequence). CDR3 length equals 14 residues. Losses at the gene ends were 7 bases for V and 0 bases for J; bases not matched to a gene: 1.

V and J are TRBV7-8 and TRBJ1-6; 7 bases map to TRBD1. With V trimmed by 4 bases and J by 7 bases, 7 bases remained unmatched. Germline V gene sequence: CDR1 SGHVS, CDR2 FQNEAQ. This CDR3 contains 15 residues. The CDR3 protein is CASSYRDSPNSPLHF. CDR3 nucleotides: TGTGCCAGCAGCTACCGGGACAGCCCAAATTCACCCCTCCACTTT.

V and J are TRBV10-3 and TRBJ2-2, with 8 bases identical to TRBD2. The germline CDR1 and CDR2 sequences are ENHRY and SYGVKD. V was clipped by 4 bases and J by 4 bases; unmatched bases: 8. CDR3 length: 16 residues. The CDR3 loop reads CAISGLGLGSTGELFF. For the CDR3, the DNA is TGTGCCATCAGTGGCCTGGGACTAGGGAGCACCGGGGAGCTGTTTTTT.

The chain combines TRBV11-2 with TRBJ1-1, with D possibly being TRBD1 (5 bases). CDR1 and CDR2 from the germline V gene are SGHAT and FQNNGV. The V end was cut by 3 bases, the J end by 11 bases, with 16 bases between. The CDR3 contains 13 residues. The CDR3 is CASSLSRAPGAFF. CDR3 coding DNA: TGTGCCAGCAGCTTGAGCAGGGCCCCGGGGGCTTTCTTT.

The rearrangement joins TRBV7-9 to TRBJ1-4; D is undetermined. This CDR3 contains 16 residues. From germline, CDR1 is SEHNR and CDR2 FQNEAQ (reference sequence). The V gene lost 2 bases and the J gene lost 6 bases, with 16 bases spanning the gap. In DNA, the CDR3 is TGTGCCAGCAGCTTAAGTTCCCGGGGTCTCGATGAAAAACTGTTTTTT. Protein: CASSLSSRGLDEKLFF.

V and J are TRBV28 and TRBJ2-7, with D perhaps matching TRBD1 (5 bases). The CDR3 has 14 residues. Per the germline V gene, CDR1 is MDHEN and CDR2 is SYDVKM. V was shortened by 4 bases and J by 2 bases, with 12 bases between the two germline ends. CDR3 residues: CASSSPGSAYEQYF. DNA of the CDR3: TGTGCCAGCAGTTCACCAGGGTCAGCCTACGAGCAGTACTTC.

The V gene is TRBV6-6, the J gene TRBJ1-2; D is unclear. The germline V and J ends were trimmed by 7 bases and 5 bases, with 20 bases remaining between them. Germline loops: CDR1 MNHNY, CDR2 SVGAGI (reference sequence). CDR3 size: 15 residues. The CDR3 is CASNSIGGSEYGYTF. The CDR3 region has the DNA TGTGCCAGCAACTCTATCGGCGGGAGCGAATATGGCTACACCTTC.

The chain links TRBV28 to TRBJ2-3; 7 bases are a match to TRBD1. Unmatched junction bases numbered 7, after V lost 6 bases and J lost 4 bases. Germline V lookup: CDR1 MDHEN, CDR2 SYDVKM. The CDR3 has 14 amino acids. CDR3 coding DNA: TGTGCCAGCAGGGTAGGGGGCGCGGCAGATACGCAGTATTTT. Translation gives CASRVGGAADTQYF.

V and J are TRBV6-1 and TRBJ2-2; D is ambiguous. Trimming removed 6 bases from V and 3 bases from J, with 2 bases in between. Per germline, CDR1 MNHNS and CDR2 SASEGT. The CDR3 extends over 11 amino acids. The CDR3 DNA follows: TGTGCCAGCAGAGACACCGGGGAGCTGTTTTTT. Translating gives CASRDTGELFF.

Comment on this clone: In the same sample, other DNA sequences code for this CDR3. This chain connects TRBV7-3 to TRBJ2-1; TRBD2 matches 10 bases. This CDR3 spans 15 amino acids. The germline V gene has CDR1 SGHTA and CDR2 FQGTGA. V dropped 5 bases and J dropped 4; count of bases not matched to a gene: 5. CDR3: CASSLIAGGYNEQFF. The CDR3, as DNA: TGTGCCAGCAGCCTTATAGCGGGAGGATACAATGAGCAGTTCTTC.

V is TRBV5-4 and J is TRBJ2-1; D assignment may be TRBD1 or TRBD2 (5 bases each). Germline V gene lookup returns CDR1 SGHNT and CDR2 YYREEE (reference sequence). Trimming left V 4 bases short and J 1 base short, with 12 bases between. CDR3 size: 15 residues. The CDR3 DNA reads TGTGCCAGCAGCCCCGGGACCGAGTCCTACAATGAGCAGTTCTTC. Its translation: CASSPGTESYNEQFF.

The chain combines TRBV6-6 with TRBJ2-3; maybe TRBD1 (5 bases). There are 13 residues in the CDR3. Germline V gene sequence: CDR1 MNHNY, CDR2 SVGAGI (reference sequence). Trimming cost V 2 bases and J 8 bases, with 11 bases left between them. CDR3 amino acids: CASSYVGAGTQYF. For the CDR3, the DNA is TGTGCCAGCAGTTACGTTGGGGCCGGTACGCAGTATTTT.

V gene TRBV6-5 combines with J gene TRBJ2-5, with TRBD1 matching over 11 bases. The CDR3 contains 15 residues. The germline CDR1 and CDR2 sequences are MNHEY and SVGAGI. The V gene end was trimmed by 8 bases and the J gene end by 1 base; junction bases not matched to a gene: 6. The CDR3 sequence: CASSDRGLGQETQYF. Written as DNA, the CDR3 is TGTGCCAGCTCGGACAGGGGGCTAGGCCAAGAGACCCAGTACTTC.

This sequence joins TRBV5-1 and TRBJ2-5; TRBD1 is a possible D gene (6 bases). The V gene's germline CDR1 is SGHRS and CDR2 YFSETQ. V shed 2 bases and J shed 5 bases, with 13 bases lying between them. The CDR3 extends over 14 amino acids. CDR3 loop: CASSFNRAQETQYF. The CDR3 region has the DNA TGCGCCAGCAGCTTCAACAGGGCCCAGGAGACCCAGTACTTC.

The chain uses TRBV2 and TRBJ1-5; D not resolved. Germline CDR1 is SNHLY and CDR2 is FYNNEI. The V and J ends lost 7 bases and 2 bases respectively, with 12 bases between them. This CDR3 contains 14 residues. CDR3 sequence: CASNGFLGNQPQHF. The CDR3 coding sequence is TGTGCCAGCAATGGGTTTCTGGGCAATCAGCCCCAGCATTTT.

The V and J genes are TRBV5-6 and TRBJ2-5; D uncertain. CDR3 length equals 14 residues. In germline, CDR1 is SGHDT, CDR2 YYEEEE. With 0 bases removed from V and 0 bases from J, the gap between germline ends came to 6 bases. In DNA, the CDR3 is TGTGCCAGCAGCTTGGGAGTCTACCAAGAGACCCAGTACTTC. It translates to CASSLGVYQETQYF.

The chain combines TRBV19 with TRBJ1-2; 7 bases fit TRBD1. The germline gives CDR1 LNHDA, CDR2 SQIVND (reference sequence). Trimming took 4 bases from V and 5 from J; bases not matched to a gene: 4. CDR3 length equals 13 residues. The CDR3 DNA follows: TGTGCCAGTAGTAAAACAGGGGTTTATGGCTACACCTTC. Amino acids: CASSKTGVYGYTF.